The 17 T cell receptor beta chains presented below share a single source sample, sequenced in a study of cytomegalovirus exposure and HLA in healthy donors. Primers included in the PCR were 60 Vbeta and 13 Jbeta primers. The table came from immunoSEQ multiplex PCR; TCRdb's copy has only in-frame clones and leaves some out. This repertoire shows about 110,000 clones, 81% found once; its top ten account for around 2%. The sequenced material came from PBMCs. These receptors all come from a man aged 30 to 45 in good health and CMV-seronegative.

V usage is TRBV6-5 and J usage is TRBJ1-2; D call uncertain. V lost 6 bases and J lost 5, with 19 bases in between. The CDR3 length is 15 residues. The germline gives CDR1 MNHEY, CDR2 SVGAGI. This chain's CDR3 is CASRDGSDAKYGYTF. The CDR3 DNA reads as TGTGCCAGCAGAGACGGGTCCGATGCGAAGTATGGCTACACCTTC.

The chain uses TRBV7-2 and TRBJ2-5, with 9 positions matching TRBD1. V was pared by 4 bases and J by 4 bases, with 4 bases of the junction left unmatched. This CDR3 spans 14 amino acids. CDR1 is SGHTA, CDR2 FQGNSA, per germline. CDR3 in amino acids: CASSSDRGRETQYF. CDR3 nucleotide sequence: TGTGCCAGCAGCTCGGACAGGGGCCGAGAGACCCAGTACTTC.

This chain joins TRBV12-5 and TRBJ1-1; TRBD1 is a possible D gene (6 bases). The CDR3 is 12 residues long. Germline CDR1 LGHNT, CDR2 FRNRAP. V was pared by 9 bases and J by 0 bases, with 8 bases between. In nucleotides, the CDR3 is TGTGCTAGCGGACAGCTGAACACTGAAGCTTTCTTT. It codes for CASGQLNTEAFF.

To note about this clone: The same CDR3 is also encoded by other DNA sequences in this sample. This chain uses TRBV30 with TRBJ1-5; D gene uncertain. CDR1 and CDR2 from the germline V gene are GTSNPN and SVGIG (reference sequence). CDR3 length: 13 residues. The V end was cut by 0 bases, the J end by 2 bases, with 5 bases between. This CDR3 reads CAWSVGGNQPQHF. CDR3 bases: TGTGCCTGGAGTGTAGGAGGCAATCAGCCCCAGCATTTT.

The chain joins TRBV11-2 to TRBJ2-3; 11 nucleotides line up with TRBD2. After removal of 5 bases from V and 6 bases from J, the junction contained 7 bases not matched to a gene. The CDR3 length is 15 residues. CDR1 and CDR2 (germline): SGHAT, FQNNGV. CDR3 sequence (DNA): TGTGCCAGCAGCCAAGTAGCGGGAGGGCCGGATACGCAGTATTTT. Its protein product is CASSQVAGGPDTQYF.

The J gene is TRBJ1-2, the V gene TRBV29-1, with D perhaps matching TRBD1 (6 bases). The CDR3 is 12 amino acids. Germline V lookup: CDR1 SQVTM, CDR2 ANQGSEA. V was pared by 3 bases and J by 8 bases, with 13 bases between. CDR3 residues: CSVEKGGGGYTF. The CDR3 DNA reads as TGCAGCGTTGAGAAGGGCGGGGGCGGCTACACCTTC.

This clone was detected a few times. The CDR3 region has the DNA TGTGCCAGCAGATTACAGAGTAATGAAAAACTGTTTTTT. This gives the protein CASRLQSNEKLFF. The rearrangement joins TRBV6-1 to TRBJ1-4; D uncertain. CDR1 is MNHNS and CDR2 is SASEGT in the germline V gene. The V gene lost 6 bases and the J gene lost 4 bases, with 9 bases spanning the gap. The CDR3 consists of 13 residues.

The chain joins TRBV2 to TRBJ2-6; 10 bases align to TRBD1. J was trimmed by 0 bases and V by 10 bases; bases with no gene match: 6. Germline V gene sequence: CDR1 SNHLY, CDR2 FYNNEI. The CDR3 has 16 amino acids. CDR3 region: CATLRDRGSGANVLTF. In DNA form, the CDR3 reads TGTGCCACCTTGCGGGACAGGGGCTCTGGGGCCAACGTCCTGACTTTC.

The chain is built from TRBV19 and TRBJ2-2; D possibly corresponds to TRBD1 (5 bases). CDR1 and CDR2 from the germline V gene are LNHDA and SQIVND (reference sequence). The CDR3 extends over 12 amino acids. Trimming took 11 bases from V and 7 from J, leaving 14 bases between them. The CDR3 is CALVADSGELFF. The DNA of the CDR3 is TGTGCCCTAGTGGCCGACAGCGGGGAGCTGTTTTTT.

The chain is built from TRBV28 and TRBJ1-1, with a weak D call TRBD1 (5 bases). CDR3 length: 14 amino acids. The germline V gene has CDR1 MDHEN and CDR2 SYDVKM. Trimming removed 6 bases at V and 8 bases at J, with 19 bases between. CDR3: CASSPRRGGAEAFF. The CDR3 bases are TGTGCCAGCAGCCCCCGGAGGGGAGGGGCCGAAGCTTTCTTT.

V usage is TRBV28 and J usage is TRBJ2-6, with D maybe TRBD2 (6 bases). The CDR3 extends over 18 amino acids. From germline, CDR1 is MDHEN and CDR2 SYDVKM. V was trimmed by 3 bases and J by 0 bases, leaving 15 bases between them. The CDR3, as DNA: TGTGCCAGCAGTTTGGCGGCAGGGACTTACTCTGGGGCCAACGTCCTGACTTTC. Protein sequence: CASSLAAGTYSGANVLTF.

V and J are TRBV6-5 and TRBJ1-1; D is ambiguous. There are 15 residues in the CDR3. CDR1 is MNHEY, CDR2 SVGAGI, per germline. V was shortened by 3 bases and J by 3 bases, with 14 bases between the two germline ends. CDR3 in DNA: TGTGCCAGCAGTTATAAGAGGAAGGCGGACACTGAAGCTTTCTTT. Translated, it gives CASSYKRKADTEAFF.

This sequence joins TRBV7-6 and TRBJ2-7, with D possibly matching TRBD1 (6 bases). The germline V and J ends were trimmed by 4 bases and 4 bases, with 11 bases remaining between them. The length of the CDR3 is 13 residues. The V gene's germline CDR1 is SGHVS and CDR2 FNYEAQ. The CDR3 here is CASSSQQGYEQYF. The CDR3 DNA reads TGTGCCAGCAGCTCTCAACAGGGATACGAGCAGTACTTC.

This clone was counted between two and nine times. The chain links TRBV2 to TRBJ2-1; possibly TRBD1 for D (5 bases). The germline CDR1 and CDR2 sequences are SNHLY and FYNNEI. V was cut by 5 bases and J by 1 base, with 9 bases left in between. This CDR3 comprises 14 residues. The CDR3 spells CASSFDSSYNEQFF. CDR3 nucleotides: TGTGCCAGCAGTTTTGACAGTTCCTACAATGAGCAGTTCTTC.

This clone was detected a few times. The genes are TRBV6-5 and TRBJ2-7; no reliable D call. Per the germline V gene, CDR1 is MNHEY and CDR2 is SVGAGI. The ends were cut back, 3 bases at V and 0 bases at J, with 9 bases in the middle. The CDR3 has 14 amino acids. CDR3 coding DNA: TGTGCCAGCAGTTATCAGAGGAGCTCCTACGAGCAGTACTTC. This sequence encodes CASSYQRSSYEQYF.

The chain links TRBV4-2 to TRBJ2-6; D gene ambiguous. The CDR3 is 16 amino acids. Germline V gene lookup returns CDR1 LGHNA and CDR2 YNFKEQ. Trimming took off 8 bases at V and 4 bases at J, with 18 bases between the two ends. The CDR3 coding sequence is TGTGCCAGCTCCCCCGAGCGCGGTTCCGGGGCCAACGTCCTGACTTTC. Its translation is CASSPERGSGANVLTF.

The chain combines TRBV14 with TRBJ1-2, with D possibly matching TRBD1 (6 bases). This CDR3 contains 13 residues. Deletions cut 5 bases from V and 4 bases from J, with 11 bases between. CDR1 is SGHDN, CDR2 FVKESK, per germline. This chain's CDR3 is CASSYRVGYGYTF. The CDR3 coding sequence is TGTGCCAGCAGCTACAGGGTTGGCTATGGCTACACCTTC.